This T cell receptor beta chain derives from a study of T cell changes during pregnancy in multiple sclerosis. The protocol was immunoSEQ multiplex PCR, while the TCRdb copy is restricted to in-frame clones and leaves out a portion. This table holds more than 60,000 clones, 90% to 95% found once. CDR3 size: 17 residues. Germline CDR1 is SGHNT and CDR2 is YYREEE (reference sequence). The trim removed 4 bases at V and 0 bases at J, leaving 9 bases unmatched. The sequence came from a female donor in good health, enrolled as a control in a pregnancy study. The chain couples TRBV5-4 to TRBJ2-2; 7 nucleotides match TRBD1. The starting material was CD4+ T cells from peripheral blood mononuclear cells, obtained in the third trimester of pregnancy. CDR3 DNA sequence: TGTGCCAGCAGCCAAAACCTAGACAGGGCGAACACCGGGGAGCTGTTTTTT. Translated, it gives CASSQNLDRANTGELFF.